This section outlines one T cell receptor (beta chain) sequence together with its context. A read error may account for a junction end that differs from germline. There are 14 residues in the CDR3. Germline CDR1 is SGHTA and CDR2 is FQGNSA. This specimen belongs to a study of CD8 T cells in Susac syndrome. Reverse transcription used about 0.5 to 1 ug RNA and random hexamers. TCRdb reprocessed the immunoSEQ multiplex PCR reads with MiXCR, giving one entry per CDR3 protein. The sample contains over 300,000 distinct CDR3 sequences, around 92% of which appear only once. This receptor was obtained from a human donor with multiple sclerosis. This rearrangement joins TRBV7-2 to TRBJ2-1; weak D call: TRBD2 (6 bases). Material: CD4+ T cells from PBMCs. In nucleotides, the CDR3 is TGTGCCGGCAGCTTAGCATTGGCGGGACTTGAGCAGTTCTTC. Its translation: CAGSLALAGLEQFF.